Reported below is one T cell receptor (beta chain). These data belong to a study of control samples from healthy donors and cancer patients. J lost 2 bases, V lost 2 bases, and 7 bases had no gene match. The CDR3 has 15 residues. Germline V gene data show CDR1 as SGHRS and CDR2 as YFSETQ. Sequencing used immunoSEQ multiplex PCR; TCRdb keeps in-frame clones, though not all of them. This table holds approximately 120,000 clones, over 80% found once. The chain joins TRBV5-1 to TRBJ2-7, with 7 nucleotides matching TRBD2. Sequencing input: PBMCs. The TCR originated in a man older than 75 with head and neck cancer. In DNA, the CDR3 is TGCGCCAGCAGCTTCTCTGCGGGGGTTACCTACGAGCAGTACTTC. Translation: CASSFSAGVTYEQYF.